A selection of T cell receptor beta chains follows, all from one sample in a study of cytomegalovirus exposure and HLA in healthy donors. The data were produced by immunoSEQ multiplex PCR, yet TCRdb's version contains in-frame clones alone and is incomplete. The sample carries some 85,000 clones, roughly 80% recorded once. Source material: PBMCs. Source of these receptors: a woman aged 35 to 49 in good health and CMV-seropositive. The CDR3 runs from the conserved cysteine through the conserved F or W. The D gene is left open where the match is weak. Clone sizes are given selectively: once, few, many, or a class where the clone is expanded.

J | D | V | size | CDR3 | DNA
TRBJ1-1 | TRBD1 | TRBV19 | few | CASSRGQGAEEAFF | TGTGCCAGTAGTAGAGGACAGGGGGCTGAGGAAGCTTTCTTT
TRBJ2-7 | - | TRBV2 | - | CASSELGGGSSYEQYF | TGTGCCAGCAGTGAATTAGGGGGGGGTAGCTCCTACGAGCAGTACTTC
TRBJ2-1 | - | TRBV28 | - | CASSFGGPSYNEQFF | TGTGCCAGCAGTTTTGGCGGGCCCTCCTACAATGAGCAGTTCTTC
TRBJ2-1 | TRBD2 | TRBV2 | - | CASSEGWWLAGPGGNEQFF | TGTGCCAGCAGTGAAGGGTGGTGGCTAGCGGGACCAGGGGGCAATGAGCAGTTCTTC
TRBJ2-7 | - | TRBV19 | - | CASSPGGGPYEQYF | TGTGCCAGTAGCCCCGGAGGGGGCCCCTACGAGCAGTACTTC
TRBJ2-7 | - | TRBV5-1 | - | CASSLDQRPYEQYF | TGCGCCAGCAGCTTGGACCAGCGACCCTACGAGCAGTACTTC
TRBJ2-3 | TRBD1 | TRBV19 | - | CASSVQGADTQYF | TGTGCCAGTAGTGTACAGGGGGCAGATACGCAGTATTTT
TRBJ2-7 | TRBD2 | TRBV2 | - | CASSLIGLADTEQYF | TGTGCCAGCAGTTTAATAGGACTAGCGGATACTGAGCAGTACTTC
TRBJ2-7 | TRBD1 | TRBV14 | - | CASSPGTGYEQYF | TGTGCCAGCAGCCCCGGGACAGGCTACGAGCAGTACTTC
TRBJ2-7 | TRBD1 | TRBV28 | - | CASRGDSSYEQYF | TGTGCCAGCAGGGGGGACAGCTCCTACGAGCAGTACTTC
TRBJ2-3 | TRBD2 | TRBV4-3 | - | CASSPPGLAGTDTQYF | TGCGCCAGCAGCCCACCGGGACTAGCGGGCACAGATACGCAGTATTTT
TRBJ1-5 | - | TRBV5-1 | - | CASSLEGGNQPQHF | TGCGCCAGCAGCTTGGAGGGAGGTAATCAGCCCCAGCATTTT
TRBJ2-7 | TRBD2 | TRBV10-3 | - | CASSELAEGYEQYF | TGTGCCAGCAGTGAACTAGCGGAGGGATACGAGCAGTACTTC
TRBJ2-7 | - | TRBV13 | - | CSIFKQKTAYEQYF | TGTTCTATTTTCAAACAGAAGACGGCATACGAGCAGTACTTC
TRBJ2-1 | - | TRBV9 | - | CASSAQGIEYNEQFF | TGTGCCAGCAGCGCACAGGGAATTGAATACAATGAGCAGTTCTTC
TRBJ2-1 | - | TRBV4-3 | - | CASSQDSRDEQFF | TGCGCCAGCAGCCAAGATTCCCGGGATGAGCAGTTCTTC
TRBJ2-7 | - | TRBV5-1 | - | CASSLAGLSSYEQYF | TGCGCCAGCAGCTTGGCAGGGCTCAGCTCCTACGAGCAGTACTTC
TRBJ2-5 | - | TRBV5-6 | - | CASSLELDTGETQYF | TGTGCCAGCAGCTTGGAACTAGATACGGGAGAGACCCAGTACTTC
TRBJ2-5 | TRBD1 | TRBV5-1 | few | CASSWTGGETQYF | TGCGCCAGCAGCTGGACAGGGGGCGAGACCCAGTACTTC
TRBJ1-1 | TRBD1 | TRBV19 | few | CASSIFPGQAEGEAFF | TGTGCCAGTAGTATATTCCCCGGACAGGCGGAGGGCGAAGCTTTCTTT
TRBJ1-2 | TRBD1 | TRBV4-3 | - | CASSQDPQTGVIYGYTF | TGCGCCAGCAGCCAAGATCCCCAGACAGGGGTTATCTATGGCTACACCTTC
TRBJ2-1 | TRBD2 | TRBV27 | - | CASSFWRRLAVGNEQFF | TGTGCCAGCAGTTTCTGGAGAAGACTAGCGGTGGGGAATGAGCAGTTCTTC
TRBJ2-2 | TRBD2 | TRBV28 | - | CASSLAGGAPGELFF | TGTGCCAGCAGTTTGGCGGGGGGGGCGCCCGGGGAGCTGTTTTTT
TRBJ2-3 | TRBD2 | TRBV19 | - | CASSAGLVKTDTQYF | TGTGCCAGTAGTGCGGGACTAGTAAAGACAGATACGCAGTATTTT
TRBJ2-2 | TRBD2 | TRBV15 | - | CATSSGLAGVSTGELFF | TGTGCCACCAGCAGCGGATTAGCGGGAGTATCCACCGGGGAGCTGTTTTTT
TRBJ2-4 | TRBD2 | TRBV9 | - | CASSASGSLAKNIQYF | TGTGCCAGCAGTGCTAGCGGGAGCCTAGCCAAAAACATTCAGTACTTC
TRBJ1-2 | TRBD1 | TRBV28 | - | CASSSGTGALHGYTF | TGTGCCAGCAGTTCCGGGACAGGCGCTTTACACGGCTACACCTTC